The clone carrying this TCR beta chain was detected only once. Its antigen is not identified. Investigators merged groups given second doses at roughly 4 or roughly 12 weeks. This entry belongs to a study of T cell responses to AZD1222 COVID-19 vaccine. Study-wide points: Per reports, nearly half of all spike-specific TCRs target regions that are unmutated in variants. The sample set comprised mostly white British donors with more females, and clonal diversity was possibly underestimated.

The V end lost 6 bases, the J end lost 7 bases, and 19 bases lay between the germline ends. The CDR3 has 15 residues. The germline V gene encodes CDR1 MDHEN and CDR2 SYDVKM. Here immunoSEQ multiplex PCR was the method, and the copy in TCRdb shows in-frame clones only, minus some. The sample lists roughly 56,000 clones, about four fifths seen once, with 26% in the top ten. This clonotype was sampled from an adult who received the AZD1222 COVID-19 vaccine. The chain combines TRBV28 with TRBJ2-1; D gene ambiguous. The material was peripheral blood, obtained 28 days after the second AZD1222 dose. CDR3 region: CASSLRGPSLNEQFF. The DNA for the CDR3 is TGTGCCAGCAGCCTCCGCGGCCCCAGCCTAAATGAGCAGTTCTTC.